The 19 T cell receptor beta chains reported below all come from one sample, sequenced in a study of T cell repertoires in ileal Crohn's disease. Some clones are missing from TCRdb's copy, which holds only in-frame ones; the method was immunoSEQ multiplex PCR. This table holds around 15,000 clones, approximately 94% found once. The sample taken for sequencing was ileal tissue. These receptors were taken from an adult with Crohn's disease.

About this clone: Other DNA variants within this sample encode the same CDR3. V usage is TRBV7-9 and J usage is TRBJ1-6; no firm D call. This CDR3 is 14 amino acids long. CDR1 is SEHNR, CDR2 FQNEAQ, per germline (reference sequence). Trimming removed 3 bases from V and 5 bases from J, with 8 bases in between. The CDR3 nucleotides are TGTGCCAGCAGCTTCGGGGATGATAATTCACCCCTCCACTTT. It translates to CASSFGDDNSPLHF.

The chain carries TRBV19 and TRBJ1-5, with unresolved D. The germline V gene has CDR1 LNHDA and CDR2 SQIVND (reference sequence). V was cut by 5 bases and J by 11 bases, with 16 bases left in between. This CDR3 has 13 residues. The CDR3 loop reads CASSSRDMLTQHF. CDR3 bases: TGTGCCAGTAGTTCCCGCGACATGTTGACCCAGCATTTT. The full variable domain, in which reference TRBV19 and TRBJ1-5 provide the parts outside the CDR3, is DGGITQSPKYLFRKEGQNVTLSCEQNLNHDAMYWYRQDPGQGLRLIYYSQIVNDFQKGDIAEGYSVSREKKESFPLTVTSAQKNPTAFYLCASSSRDMLTQHFGDGTRLSIL.

V and J are TRBV14 and TRBJ1-4; a weak D match, TRBD1 (6 bases). Germline V gives CDR1 SGHDN, CDR2 FVKESK. The CDR3 extends over 14 amino acids. V dropped 4 bases and J dropped 7 bases, with 13 bases sitting between them. The chain's CDR3 is CASSRGQFGEKLFF. The CDR3 DNA is TGTGCCAGCAGCCGAGGACAGTTTGGTGAAAAACTGTTTTTT.

This clone is a singleton in its sample. The V call is TRBV5-1, the J call TRBJ1-4; possible D gene TRBD1, 6 bases. The V end was cut by 0 bases, the J end by 0 bases, with 9 bases between. This CDR3 comprises 16 residues. Germline-derived CDR1 and CDR2 are SGHRS and YFSETQ. CDR3 loop: CASSLVPGATNEKLFF. The CDR3 DNA is TGCGCCAGCAGCTTGGTACCAGGGGCAACTAATGAAAAACTGTTTTTT. Filled out from reference TRBV5-1 and TRBJ1-4, the complete variable domain reads KAGVTQTPRYLIKTRGQQVTLSCSPISGHRSVSWYQQTPGQGLQFLFEYFSETQRNKGNFPGRFSGRQFSNSRSEMNVSTLELGDSALYLCASSLVPGATNEKLFFGSGTQLSVL.

This clone was recorded only once. The chain couples TRBV4-3 to TRBJ2-3, with 10 positions matching TRBD2. V lost 2 bases and J lost 5; bases outside the gene matches: 13. The CDR3 has 18 amino acids. CDR1 is LGHNA, CDR2 YSLEER, per germline. DNA of the CDR3: TGCGCCAGCAGCCAACCTCTTTTAAGCGGGGGGGAAATAGATACGCAGTATTTT. This encodes CASSQPLLSGGEIDTQYF.

This chain uses TRBV11-2 with TRBJ2-5; a weak D match, TRBD1 (6 bases). The CDR3 is 16 amino acids. Deletions cut 0 bases from V and 2 bases from J, with 13 bases between. CDR1 and CDR2 (germline): SGHAT, FQNNGV. CDR3: CASSLEQGIIQETQYF. The CDR3 nucleotides are TGTGCCAGCAGCTTAGAACAGGGTATCATTCAAGAGACCCAGTACTTC.

This chain uses TRBV6-5 with TRBJ2-5, with TRBD1 as a possible D gene (6 bases). The CDR3 length is 13 residues. Germline CDR1 reads MNHEY; CDR2 reads SVGAGI. V was shortened by 7 bases and J by 7 bases, with 16 bases between the two germline ends. CDR3 DNA sequence: TGTGCCAGCAATACCAGGGGAACTTGGACCCAGTACTTC. Translated: CASNTRGTWTQYF.

This clone came up once. The chain links TRBV7-2 to TRBJ1-1; tentatively, D is TRBD1 (6 bases). Germline V gene sequence: CDR1 SGHTA, CDR2 FQGNSA. There are 13 residues in the CDR3. Trimming took 6 bases from V and 4 from J, leaving 12 bases between them. The CDR3 DNA is TGTGCCAGCAGACGGCAGGGGATCACTGAAGCTTTCTTT. It specifies CASRRQGITEAFF.

This rearrangement joins TRBV5-1 to TRBJ2-2; 11 bases align to TRBD2. This CDR3 has 17 residues. V lost 3 bases and J lost 6; bases outside the gene matches: 10. Germline V gene lookup returns CDR1 SGHRS and CDR2 YFSETQ. CDR3 residues: CASSSPLAGGPPGELFF. The DNA of the CDR3 is TGCGCCAGCAGCTCCCCCTTAGCGGGGGGGCCTCCCGGGGAGCTGTTTTTT.

The chain combines TRBV7-9 with TRBJ1-6; TRBD1 is a possible D gene (5 bases). V dropped 0 bases and J dropped 7 bases, with 10 bases sitting between them. The CDR3 is made up of 15 amino acids. Germline V gives CDR1 SEHNR, CDR2 FQNEAQ (reference sequence). The CDR3 spells CASSLAEGMNSPLHF. The CDR3 nucleotides are TGTGCCAGCAGCTTAGCGGAGGGGATGAATTCACCCCTCCACTTT.

The chain carries TRBV19 and TRBJ1-2; D remains ambiguous. This CDR3 region has 12 residues. Looked up from germline, CDR1 is LNHDA and CDR2 is SQIVND (reference sequence). V was pared by 4 bases and J by 5 bases, with 8 bases between. Here the CDR3 DNA reads TGTGCCAGTAGTAGAGGCGGTTATGGCTACACCTTC. It translates to CASSRGGYGYTF.

V and J are TRBV7-9 and TRBJ2-1, with a tentative D call TRBD2 (5 bases). V gave up 7 bases and J gave up 0 bases, with 10 bases separating them. Germline V lookup: CDR1 SEHNR, CDR2 FQNEAQ (reference sequence). This CDR3 is built from 14 residues. DNA of the CDR3: TGTGCCAGCAACCGAGCGGACTCCTACAATGAGCAGTTCTTC. This encodes CASNRADSYNEQFF.

The chain recombines TRBV19 with TRBJ1-4; D is unclear. The CDR3 is 15 residues long. Between the trimmed V and J ends, which lost 7 bases and 4 bases, there was a span of 16 bases. Germline loops: CDR1 LNHDA, CDR2 SQIVND (reference sequence). The CDR3 DNA sequence: TGTGCCAGTATGGGTTCAGGTCTCAATAATGAAAAACTGTTTTTT. This encodes CASMGSGLNNEKLFF.

CDR3 DNA: TGTGCCAGCAGCCCGGGCGGCAGGGACTCCGAAAAACTGTTTTTT. Translation: CASSPGGRDSEKLFF. J is TRBJ1-4 and V is TRBV9, with D possibly matching TRBD1 (5 bases). Germline V gene data show CDR1 as SGDLS and CDR2 as YYNGEE. The V gene lost 4 bases and the J gene lost 8 bases, with 18 bases spanning the gap. The CDR3 extends over 15 amino acids.

The rearrangement links TRBV7-3 to TRBJ2-1; 8 bases line up with TRBD2. The CDR3 length is 13 residues. Losses at the gene ends were 3 bases for V and 5 bases for J; bases not matched to a gene: 0. Germline values: CDR1 SGHTA, CDR2 FQGTGA. The CDR3 coding sequence is TGTGCCAGCAGCTTCGGGGGGGACAATGAGCAGTTCTTC. It is translated as CASSFGGDNEQFF.

The rearrangement links TRBV9 to TRBJ1-2, with D perhaps matching TRBD1 (6 bases). Germline CDR1 is SGDLS and CDR2 is YYNGEE. This CDR3 is built from 14 residues. Trimming cost V 4 bases and J 4 bases, with 14 bases left between them. In DNA form, the CDR3 reads TGTGCCAGCAGCACACCCGGGACACCCTATGGCTACACCTTC. Translated, it gives CASSTPGTPYGYTF.

V usage is TRBV27 and J usage is TRBJ2-7; no clear D. V lost 5 bases and J lost 6, with 14 bases in between. The germline V gene encodes CDR1 MNHEY and CDR2 SMNVEV (reference sequence). The CDR3 is 13 amino acids. CDR3 coding DNA: TGTGCCAGCAGTCAGGAAGTTTTTCTCGAGCAGTACTTC. It specifies CASSQEVFLEQYF.

This chain uses TRBV14 with TRBJ2-1; weak D call: TRBD2 (6 bases). Trimming removed 2 bases from V and 8 bases from J, with 13 bases in between. In germline, CDR1 is SGHDN, CDR2 FVKESK. This CDR3 comprises 14 residues. The CDR3 here is CASSQYGGVDEQFF. In DNA form, the CDR3 reads TGTGCCAGCAGCCAATACGGAGGGGTTGATGAGCAGTTCTTC.

This rearrangement joins TRBV2 to TRBJ1-1; TRBD1 matches at 8 bases. The CDR3 totals 14 residues. V was clipped by 6 bases and J by 1 base; unmatched bases: 4. CDR1 and CDR2 (germline): SNHLY, FYNNEI. DNA for the CDR3: TGTGCCAGCAGGCAGGGGGCTTCGAACACTGAAGCTTTCTTT. Translation gives CASRQGASNTEAFF.